Below are 8 T cell receptor beta chains sequenced from a single sample in a study of shared clonotypes between healthy human individuals. The protocol was immunoSEQ multiplex PCR, while the TCRdb copy is restricted to in-frame clones and leaves out a portion. Among some 2,500,000 clones listed, roughly 93% were seen once. Sample: naive CD4+ T cells from PBMCs. Subset denoted: CD45RA+ positively selected. These receptor sequences come from a man aged 18 to 29 in good health. Some clones in this sample may be carry-over from other donors' samples.

This clone was counted a few times. The chain recombines TRBV29-1 with TRBJ1-1; weak D call: TRBD1 (5 bases). The CDR3 is 11 amino acids. V lost 7 bases and J lost 4, with 10 bases in between. The germline V gene encodes CDR1 SQVTM and CDR2 ANQGSEA. Here the CDR3 reads CSASGFTEAFF. DNA of the CDR3: TGCAGCGCCTCAGGGTTCACTGAAGCTTTCTTT.

The rearrangement links TRBV6-1 to TRBJ1-1; D not resolved. This CDR3 region has 14 residues. CDR1 and CDR2 from the germline V gene are MNHNS and SASEGT. Trimming cost V 7 bases and J 1 base, with 13 bases left between them. The CDR3 region is CASTLTGKNTEAFF. The CDR3 region has the DNA TGTGCCAGCACCCTAACGGGCAAGAACACTGAAGCTTTCTTT.

In regard to this clone: Other nucleotide sequences from this sample produce the same CDR3. This sequence joins TRBV19 and TRBJ2-2, with D maybe TRBD2 (6 bases). Germline CDR1 is LNHDA and CDR2 is SQIVND (reference sequence). This CDR3 is built from 13 residues. Trimming removed 2 bases at V and 7 bases at J, with 8 bases between. CDR3 in amino acids: CASSIRGNGELFF. CDR3 DNA: TGTGCCAGTAGTATACGGGGGAACGGGGAGCTGTTTTTT.

V and J are TRBV7-9 and TRBJ1-3; no firm D call. The V and J ends lost 5 bases and 2 bases respectively, with 7 bases between them. Germline CDR1 reads SEHNR; CDR2 reads FQNEAQ (reference sequence). The CDR3 totals 13 residues. In nucleotides, the CDR3 is TGTGCCAGCAGCCTCGGCCCTGGAAACACCATATATTTT. It codes for CASSLGPGNTIYF.

V and J are TRBV2 and TRBJ2-5; no definite D call. Gene TRBJ2-7 matches the end of the DNA better, so the J call may be wrong. Germline CDR1 is SNHLY and CDR2 is FYNNEI. This CDR3 is built from 12 residues. Written as DNA, the CDR3 is TGTGCCAGCAGTGAAGCAACTTACGAGCAGTACTTC. It yields the protein CASSEATYEQYF.

V usage is TRBV28 and J usage is TRBJ1-5, with TRBD1 matching over 7 bases. Trimming took 6 bases from V and 1 from J; bases not matched to a gene: 9. Germline V CDR1 and CDR2: MDHEN, SYDVKM. The CDR3 is 16 amino acids. The CDR3 sequence is CASRLRQGGSNQPQHF. For the CDR3, the DNA is TGTGCCAGCAGACTACGACAGGGTGGGAGCAATCAGCCCCAGCATTTT. Supplemented by reference TRBV28 and TRBJ1-5, the full variable domain reads DVKVTQSSRYLVKRTGEKVFLECVQDMDHENMFWYRQDPGLGLRLIYFSYDVKMKEKGDIPEGYSVSREKKERFSLILESASTNQTSMYLCASRLRQGGSNQPQHFGDGTRLSIL.

This clone was recorded once. The chain carries TRBV5-4 and TRBJ2-2, with TRBD2 identical over 9 bases. This CDR3 contains 14 residues. Germline CDR1 SGHNT, CDR2 YYREEE (reference sequence). Trimming took 6 bases from V and 6 from J; bases not matched to a gene: 6. In DNA form, the CDR3 reads TGTGCCAGCAAGGGCGGGAGGGAACCCGGGGAGCTGTTTTTT. Its protein product is CASKGGREPGELFF.

CDR3 in amino acids: CAWSWVIGENEKLFF. The CDR3 bases are TGTGCCTGGAGTTGGGTTATCGGGGAGAATGAAAAACTGTTTTTT. The rearrangement uses TRBV30 and TRBJ1-4; D call uncertain. The CDR3 is 15 amino acids. The V end was cut by 2 bases, the J end by 5 bases, with 15 bases between. Per germline, CDR1 GTSNPN and CDR2 SVGIG (reference sequence).